This note documents a single TCR beta chain sequence. Its antigen is unidentified. CDR1 and CDR2 from the germline V gene are SEHNR and FQNEAQ (reference sequence). The CDR3 covers 12 residues. Trimming cost V 2 bases and J 7 bases, with 3 bases left between them. This specimen comes from a study of CD8+CD57+ T cells in acquired aplastic anemia. Study-level background: An average of roughly 3 ug of DNA was obtained from sorted CD4+ and CD8+ cells.

It was patients with CD8+CD57+ cell expansion by flow cytometry who were chosen for sequencing. As a group, the patients uniformly had severe acquired aplastic anemia. Whole-study findings and limits: Found in both controls and patients were 25 to 35 CD8+ CDR3 sequences. Significance was not reached for CD8+ Simpson's diversity between patients and controls.

The TCR beta profiling, which covered VDJ combination and CDR3 sequence, was carried out using genomic DNA as the template. In TCRdb, the reads were re-called with MiXCR into one record per CDR3 protein. The sample holds 200,000 to 300,000 distinct CDR3 sequences, approximately 45% seen once. The origin of this receptor is a human donor with aplastic anemia. The material sequenced was sorted CD4+, CD8+, or CD8+CD57+ T cells (not recorded which) from PBMCs. The rearrangement uses TRBV7-9 and TRBJ1-6; D is unclear. CDR3 residues: CASSLWNSPLHF. In nucleotides, the CDR3 is TGTGCCAGCAGCTTATGGAATTCACCCCTCCACTTT.